The 20 T cell receptor beta chains below come from one sample, sequenced in a study of cytomegalovirus exposure and HLA in healthy donors. PCR involved 60 Vbeta and 13 Jbeta primers. Some clones are missing from TCRdb's copy, which holds only in-frame ones; the method was immunoSEQ multiplex PCR. Reported are around 75,000 clones; the ten largest clones contain roughly an eighth. The sample comprised PBMCs. The receptors were sampled from a man between 45 and 60 years old in good health and CMV-seropositive.

V usage is TRBV5-1 and J usage is TRBJ2-7, with a tentative D call TRBD2 (6 bases). The V end was cut by 3 bases, the J end by 5 bases, with 12 bases between. The germline CDR1 and CDR2 sequences are SGHRS and YFSETQ. The CDR3 sequence is 13 residues long. Here the CDR3 reads CASSSGGRDEQYV. The CDR3 DNA reads as TGCGCCAGCAGCTCCGGAGGGCGGGACGAGCAGTACGTC.

This chain joins TRBV7-9 and TRBJ2-3; D is perhaps TRBD2 (6 bases). The V and J ends lost 1 base and 14 bases respectively, with 19 bases between them. The CDR3 is 14 residues long. Germline-derived CDR1 and CDR2 are SEHNR and FQNEAQ (reference sequence). The CDR3 sequence is CASSLDSSGLRRYF. CDR3 bases: TGTGCCAGCAGCTTAGATTCTTCGGGACTTAGGAGGTATTTT.

The V gene is TRBV28, the J gene TRBJ2-7; 11 nucleotides line up with TRBD2. J gave up 0 bases and V 4 bases, and 2 bases lay outside the gene matches. From germline, CDR1 is MDHEN and CDR2 SYDVKM. The CDR3 runs 15 residues. CDR3 in amino acids: CASSSSGGSSYEQYV. DNA of the CDR3: TGTGCCAGCAGTTCTAGCGGGGGGAGCTCCTACGAGCAGTACGTC.

The gene calls are TRBV5-4 and TRBJ2-5; D is ambiguous. Germline CDR1 is SGHNT and CDR2 is YYREEE (reference sequence). The V end was cut by 0 bases, the J end by 3 bases, with 9 bases between. The CDR3 contains 14 residues. CDR3 in amino acids: CASSLELTEETQYF. In nucleotides, the CDR3 is TGTGCCAGCAGCTTGGAATTAACAGAAGAGACCCAGTACTTC.

V and J are TRBV18 and TRBJ1-1; the D gene is possibly TRBD1 (6 bases). The germline V and J ends were trimmed by 3 bases and 2 bases, with 16 bases remaining between them. Germline loops: CDR1 KGHSH, CDR2 LQKENI. The CDR3 loop spans 16 amino acids. The CDR3 is CASSPLQGGTNTEAFF. The CDR3 nucleotides read TGTGCCAGCTCACCCCTACAGGGAGGGACAAACACTGAAGCTTTCTTT.

The chain joins TRBV29-1 to TRBJ2-2; D perhaps matches TRBD1 (5 bases). Trimming took off 3 bases at V and 1 base at J, with 6 bases between the two ends. The germline V gene has CDR1 SQVTM and CDR2 ANQGSEA. The length of the CDR3 is 13 residues. CDR3 DNA sequence: TGCAGCGTTGACACAGGGAACACCGGGGAGCTGTTTTTT. Protein: CSVDTGNTGELFF.

The chain carries TRBV6-5 and TRBJ2-3; D might be TRBD1 (7 bases). The germline gives CDR1 MNHEY, CDR2 SVGAGI. Trimming took off 3 bases at V and 4 bases at J, with 17 bases between the two ends. CDR3 size: 16 residues. The CDR3 reads CASSYGGGSRADTQYF. DNA for the CDR3: TGTGCCAGCAGTTATGGAGGGGGCTCGAGGGCAGATACGCAGTATTTT.

The CDR3 here is CASSSPLSGRPLYDNEQFF. As DNA, the CDR3 is TGCGCCAGCAGCTCTCCTCTGAGCGGGAGGCCCCTATACGACAATGAGCAGTTCTTC. The rearrangement links TRBV5-1 to TRBJ2-1, with TRBD2 matching 9 bases. This CDR3 contains 19 residues. The germline CDR1 and CDR2 sequences are SGHRS and YFSETQ. V shed 3 bases, J shed 5 bases, and the junction held 18 bases outside the gene matches.

The chain couples TRBV18 to TRBJ2-5, with D hard to call. Trimming took 1 base from V and 5 from J, leaving 8 bases between them. This CDR3 has 13 amino acids. Per germline, CDR1 KGHSH and CDR2 LQKENI. The CDR3 here is CASSPLSDETQYF. The CDR3 DNA follows: TGTGCCAGCTCACCACTGAGCGATGAGACCCAGTACTTC. The complete variable domain, with remaining parts taken from reference TRBV18 and TRBJ2-5, reads NAGVMQNPRHLVRRRGQEARLRCSPMKGHSHVYWYRQLPEEGLKFMVYLQKENIIDESGMPKERFSAEFPKEGPSILRIQQVVRGDSAAYFCASSPLSDETQYFGPGTRLLVL.

This clone is labeled medium-sized (0.01 to 0.1%) based on frequency. This sequence joins TRBV19 and TRBJ1-1; 10 nucleotides agree with TRBD1. Per germline, CDR1 LNHDA and CDR2 SQIVND (reference sequence). The CDR3 extends over 17 amino acids. The V segment lost 7 bases and the J segment 5 bases; nucleotides outside the gene matches: 16. Here the CDR3 reads CASTQTGTGVVRTEAFF. The CDR3 DNA follows: TGTGCCAGTACCCAGACGGGGACAGGGGTTGTACGTACTGAAGCTTTCTTT.

The chain recombines TRBV4-1 with TRBJ1-4, with unresolved D. This CDR3 is built from 14 residues. V was pared by 1 base and J by 4 bases, with 7 bases between. The germline V gene has CDR1 MGHRA and CDR2 YSYEKL. CDR3 region: CASSQGLLNEKLFF. The CDR3 DNA follows: TGCGCCAGCAGCCAAGGACTACTTAATGAAAAACTGTTTTTT.

CDR3 nucleotides: TGCGCCAGCAGCTTGACTCAGGGGCCCCCTGAGGCCCAGTACTTC. Protein product: CASSLTQGPPEAQYF. This chain uses TRBV5-1 with TRBJ2-5, with a weak D call TRBD1 (6 bases). There are 15 residues in the CDR3. Trimming left V 1 base short and J 9 bases short, with 19 bases between. From germline, CDR1 is SGHRS and CDR2 YFSETQ.

The chain carries TRBV7-2 and TRBJ2-3; TRBD2 matches at 8 bases. V shed 3 bases and J 8 bases; nucleotides not matched to a gene: 13. Germline lookup yields CDR1 SGHTA and CDR2 FQGNSA. This CDR3 spans 16 amino acids. Written as DNA, the CDR3 is TGTGCCAGCAGCTTTAACCCTAGCGGGTGGGGTGGTACGCAGTATTTT. Its translation: CASSFNPSGWGGTQYF.

This chain's CDR3 is CASGRLGRDTGELFF. CDR3 bases: TGTGCCAGCGGACGACTAGGTCGGGACACCGGGGAGCTGTTTTTT. The V gene is TRBV7-9, the J gene TRBJ2-2; D might be TRBD2 (6 bases). The CDR3 loop spans 15 amino acids. CDR1 and CDR2 (germline): SEHNR, FQNEAQ (reference sequence). V was clipped by 8 bases and J by 3 bases, with 16 bases between them.

The chain links TRBV18 to TRBJ1-1; D is perhaps TRBD1 (5 bases). Trimming shortened V by 6 bases and J by 2 bases, and 16 bases separated the two germline ends. The CDR3 sequence is 15 residues long. The germline V gene has CDR1 KGHSH and CDR2 LQKENI. CDR3 residues: CASSYNQGHNTEAFF. CDR3 bases: TGTGCCAGCTCCTACAATCAGGGCCATAACACTGAAGCTTTCTTT.

This rearrangement joins TRBV2 to TRBJ2-5; TRBD1 might be the D (5 bases). Germline CDR1 is SNHLY and CDR2 is FYNNEI. Trimming took off 7 bases at V and 1 base at J, with 10 bases between the two ends. The length of the CDR3 is 13 residues. The CDR3 DNA is TGTGCCAGCACCCGACAGTTCCAAGAGACCCAGTACTTC. It codes for CASTRQFQETQYF.

This chain links TRBV30 with TRBJ1-2; TRBD1 might be the D (6 bases). Germline V gene data show CDR1 as GTSNPN and CDR2 as SVGIG (reference sequence). This CDR3 has 14 amino acids. V lost 0 bases and J lost 7, with 15 bases in between. CDR3 amino acids: CAWSVLGGAGGYTF. DNA for the CDR3: TGTGCCTGGAGTGTACTAGGGGGGGCCGGTGGCTACACCTTC.

The chain carries TRBV5-4 and TRBJ1-2; 7 bases match TRBD1. Unmatched junction bases numbered 10, after V lost 0 bases and J lost 8 bases. Germline CDR1 SGHNT, CDR2 YYREEE (reference sequence). The CDR3 consists of 15 residues. CDR3 amino acids: CASSLGGGGAGGYTF. Written as DNA, the CDR3 is TGTGCCAGCAGCTTGGGTGGAGGGGGCGCAGGAGGCTACACCTTC.

The gene calls are TRBV6-6 and TRBJ2-7; 8 positions agree with TRBD2. Germline loops: CDR1 MNHNY, CDR2 SVGAGI (reference sequence). V shed 4 bases, J shed 5 bases, and the junction held 13 bases outside the gene matches. There are 16 residues in the CDR3. DNA of the CDR3: TGTGCCAGCAGTTCCCCAGGAGCGGGAGTATCAGACGAGCAGTACTTC. Protein sequence: CASSSPGAGVSDEQYF.

This CDR3 reads CASSVQGNTEAFF. The CDR3 DNA reads TGTGCCAGCTCAGTTCAGGGAAACACTGAAGCTTTCTTT. The chain combines TRBV18 with TRBJ1-1; D might be TRBD1 (5 bases). V was shortened by 5 bases and J by 2 bases, with 9 bases between the two germline ends. The CDR3 sequence is 13 residues long. Germline assignment: CDR1 KGHSH and CDR2 LQKENI.